A selection of T cell receptor beta chains follows, all from one sample in a study of CD8+ T cells in alopecia areata. Data came from immunoSEQ multiplex PCR; TCRdb stores just in-frame clones and leaves some out. The top ten hold over 1.5% of the sample, which has around 270,000 clones, 58% seen once. The sequencing used CD4+ T cells sorted from blood, collected at week 24, from a patient treated with tofacitinib. The receptor source for this set is a human donor with alopecia areata. Both conserved end residues are part of each CDR3. A D gene is named only where the DNA matches it firmly. Clone sizes are given selectively: once, few, many, or a class where the clone is expanded.

d_gene: NA
j_gene: TRBJ2-3
abundance: NA
v_gene: TRBV15
CDR3aa: CATSRDRASTDTQYF
CDR3nt: TGTGCCACCAGCAGAGACAGGGCTAGCACAGATACGCAGTATTTT

d_gene: TRBD1
j_gene: TRBJ2-5
abundance: NA
v_gene: TRBV18
CDR3aa: CASSPRTGQVQETQYF
CDR3nt: TGTGCCAGCTCACCGAGGACAGGGCAGGTTCAAGAGACCCAGTACTTC

d_gene: NA
j_gene: TRBJ2-1
abundance: NA
v_gene: TRBV30
CDR3aa: CAWSVGLVRAQFF
CDR3nt: TGTGCCTGGAGTGTAGGGCTAGTCCGGGCTCAGTTCTTC

d_gene: NA
j_gene: TRBJ2-5
abundance: NA
v_gene: TRBV18
CDR3aa: CASSPLIGQLQETQYF
CDR3nt: TGTGCCAGCTCACCACTGATAGGACAACTCCAAGAGACCCAGTACTTC

d_gene: TRBD1
j_gene: TRBJ1-1
abundance: once
v_gene: TRBV9
CDR3aa: CASSVGQGGTEAFF
CDR3nt: TGTGCCAGCAGCGTTGGACAGGGAGGGACTGAAGCTTTCTTT

d_gene: NA
j_gene: TRBJ2-7
abundance: NA
v_gene: TRBV5-1
CDR3aa: CASSSRDTSYEQYF
CDR3nt: TGCGCCAGCAGCAGCCGGGACACCTCCTACGAGCAGTACTTC

d_gene: NA
j_gene: TRBJ2-2
abundance: NA
v_gene: TRBV7-9
CDR3aa: CASSPGQSTGELFF
CDR3nt: TGTGCCAGCAGCCCCGGACAGTCCACCGGGGAGCTGTTTTTT

d_gene: NA
j_gene: TRBJ1-2
abundance: few
v_gene: TRBV19
CDR3aa: CASSPQKSYGYTF
CDR3nt: TGTGCCAGTAGTCCCCAGAAGTCTTATGGCTACACCTTC

d_gene: NA
j_gene: TRBJ1-2
abundance: NA
v_gene: TRBV4-3
CDR3aa: CASSRAGAGLRMNGYTF
CDR3nt: TGCGCCAGCAGCCGAGCCGGCGCAGGCCTACGTATGAATGGCTACACCTTC

d_gene: TRBD1
j_gene: TRBJ1-4
abundance: NA
v_gene: TRBV15
CDR3aa: CATSRDRVEKLFF
CDR3nt: TGTGCCACCAGCCGGGACAGGGTTGAAAAACTGTTTTTT

d_gene: TRBD1
j_gene: TRBJ1-2
abundance: NA
v_gene: TRBV6-5
CDR3aa: CASSRGQGDYGYTF
CDR3nt: TGTGCCAGCAGTCGGGGACAGGGGGACTATGGCTACACCTTC

d_gene: NA
j_gene: TRBJ1-2
abundance: NA
v_gene: TRBV7-9
CDR3aa: CASTRGGGYGYTF
CDR3nt: TGTGCCAGCACCCGGGGGGGAGGCTATGGCTACACCTTC

d_gene: TRBD1
j_gene: TRBJ1-6
abundance: few
v_gene: TRBV25-1
CDR3aa: CASSELGQGHSPLHF
CDR3nt: TGTGCCAGCAGTGAATTGGGACAGGGACATTCACCCCTCCACTTT

d_gene: NA
j_gene: TRBJ1-5
abundance: NA
v_gene: TRBV28
CDR3aa: CASSWAGVGNQPRHF
CDR3nt: TGTGCCAGCAGTTGGGCAGGGGTTGGCAATCAGCCCCGGCATTTT

d_gene: NA
j_gene: TRBJ2-6
abundance: few
v_gene: TRBV30
CDR3aa: CAWRRQSGANVLTF
CDR3nt: TGTGCCTGGAGGCGACAGTCTGGGGCCAACGTCCTGACTTTC

d_gene: TRBD2
j_gene: TRBJ2-1
abundance: once
v_gene: TRBV30
CDR3aa: CAWSRRLAGANEQFF
CDR3nt: TGTGCCTGGAGTCGACGACTAGCGGGGGCTAATGAGCAGTTCTTC

d_gene: NA
j_gene: TRBJ1-3
abundance: few
v_gene: TRBV15
CDR3aa: CATSRVQGLLYF
CDR3nt: TGTGCCACCAGCAGAGTCCAGGGCCTCTTATATTTT

d_gene: NA
j_gene: TRBJ2-1
abundance: NA
v_gene: TRBV30
CDR3aa: CAWSDRYNEQFF
CDR3nt: TGTGCCTGGAGTGACAGATACAATGAGCAGTTCTTC

d_gene: TRBD1
j_gene: TRBJ1-2
abundance: NA
v_gene: TRBV18
CDR3aa: CASSPIRQGKDGYTF
CDR3nt: TGTGCCAGCTCCCCTATACGACAGGGGAAGGATGGCTACACCTTC

d_gene: NA
j_gene: TRBJ2-7
abundance: NA
v_gene: TRBV6-5
CDR3aa: CASKPGKRSYEQYF
CDR3nt: TGTGCCAGCAAGCCAGGGAAGAGGTCCTACGAGCAGTACTTC

d_gene: TRBD1
j_gene: TRBJ2-7
abundance: NA
v_gene: TRBV6-5
CDR3aa: CASSDRGTYEQYF
CDR3nt: TGTGCCAGCAGTGACAGGGGAACCTACGAGCAGTACTTC

d_gene: TRBD1
j_gene: TRBJ1-2
abundance: NA
v_gene: TRBV7-2
CDR3aa: CATGDRVGYGYTF
CDR3nt: TGTGCCACCGGAGACAGGGTCGGCTATGGCTACACCTTC

d_gene: TRBD1
j_gene: TRBJ2-7
abundance: NA
v_gene: TRBV29-1
CDR3aa: CSVADRYYEQYF
CDR3nt: TGCAGCGTTGCGGACAGGTACTACGAGCAGTACTTC

d_gene: NA
j_gene: TRBJ2-5
abundance: NA
v_gene: TRBV5-6
CDR3aa: CASSLVVETWTQYF
CDR3nt: TGTGCCAGCAGCTTGGTGGTGGAGACATGGACCCAGTACTTC

d_gene: TRBD2
j_gene: TRBJ2-3
abundance: NA
v_gene: TRBV7-9
CDR3aa: CASSPPPGGGLDTQYF
CDR3nt: TGTGCCAGCAGCCCCCCCCCGGGGGGGGGTTTAGATACGCAGTATTTT

d_gene: NA
j_gene: TRBJ2-5
abundance: NA
v_gene: TRBV18
CDR3aa: CASSPTTNSQETQYF
CDR3nt: TGTGCCAGCTCACCGACGACAAATTCCCAAGAGACCCAGTACTTC

d_gene: TRBD2
j_gene: TRBJ2-7
abundance: few
v_gene: TRBV29-1
CDR3aa: CSARATSGGAGEQYF
CDR3nt: TGCAGCGCGAGGGCGACTAGCGGGGGGGCCGGCGAGCAGTACTTC

d_gene: NA
j_gene: TRBJ2-7
abundance: NA
v_gene: TRBV7-2
CDR3aa: CASSLVGYLTSYEQYF
CDR3nt: TGTGCCAGCAGCTTAGTGGGATACCTGACCTCCTACGAGCAGTACTTC

d_gene: NA
j_gene: TRBJ2-1
abundance: NA
v_gene: TRBV7-2
CDR3aa: CASIEQLKSSYNEQFF
CDR3nt: TGTGCCAGCATCGAACAACTTAAGAGCTCCTACAATGAGCAGTTCTTC

d_gene: NA
j_gene: TRBJ2-2
abundance: NA
v_gene: TRBV6-5
CDR3aa: CASSYSKGPGELFF
CDR3nt: TGTGCCAGCAGTTACTCGAAAGGGCCCGGGGAGCTGTTTTTT

d_gene: TRBD1
j_gene: TRBJ1-2
abundance: NA
v_gene: TRBV23-1
CDR3aa: CASSQFGTAWRGYTF
CDR3nt: TGCGCCAGCAGTCAATTCGGGACAGCTTGGAGGGGCTACACCTTC

d_gene: NA
j_gene: TRBJ1-6
abundance: NA
v_gene: TRBV7-9
CDR3aa: CASSLGHNSPLHF
CDR3nt: TGTGCCAGCAGCTTAGGGCATAATTCACCCCTCCACTTT

d_gene: NA
j_gene: TRBJ2-1
abundance: NA
v_gene: TRBV10-3
CDR3aa: CAIGYSNNEQFF
CDR3nt: TGTGCCATCGGTTATTCCAACAATGAGCAGTTCTTC

d_gene: NA
j_gene: TRBJ2-3
abundance: few
v_gene: TRBV5-1
CDR3aa: CASSMPQITDTQYF
CDR3nt: TGCGCCAGCAGCATGCCGCAGATCACAGATACGCAGTATTTT

d_gene: TRBD2
j_gene: TRBJ2-3
abundance: few
v_gene: TRBV19
CDR3aa: CASGKSSGGSLDTQYF
CDR3nt: TGTGCCAGTGGAAAAAGTTCGGGGGGAAGTTTAGATACGCAGTATTTT

d_gene: TRBD1
j_gene: TRBJ2-7
abundance: NA
v_gene: TRBV27
CDR3aa: CASGTGISYEQYF
CDR3nt: TGTGCCAGCGGGACAGGGATCTCCTACGAGCAGTACTTC

d_gene: TRBD2
j_gene: TRBJ2-3
abundance: NA
v_gene: TRBV7-2
CDR3aa: CASSLGGLVEDTQYF
CDR3nt: TGTGCCAGCAGCTTAGGGGGACTAGTAGAGGATACGCAGTATTTT

d_gene: TRBD1
j_gene: TRBJ2-3
abundance: once
v_gene: TRBV27
CDR3aa: CASSLPRQGRADTQYF
CDR3nt: TGTGCCAGCAGTTTACCGAGACAGGGACGGGCAGATACGCAGTATTTT

d_gene: NA
j_gene: TRBJ2-3
abundance: NA
v_gene: TRBV7-9
CDR3aa: CASSLGSSTDTQYF
CDR3nt: TGTGCCAGCAGCCTCGGCTCTAGCACAGATACGCAGTATTTT

d_gene: NA
j_gene: TRBJ1-6
abundance: NA
v_gene: TRBV5-4
CDR3aa: CASSLDRAMSPLHF
CDR3nt: TGTGCCAGCAGCTTGGACAGGGCCATGTCACCCCTCCACTTT

d_gene: TRBD1
j_gene: TRBJ2-1
abundance: NA
v_gene: TRBV11-1
CDR3aa: CASSRPPTGMNEQFF
CDR3nt: TGTGCCAGCAGCCGCCCCCCGACAGGGATGAATGAGCAGTTCTTC

d_gene: NA
j_gene: TRBJ1-6
abundance: NA
v_gene: TRBV6-1
CDR3aa: CASSEVRFNSPLHF
CDR3nt: TGTGCCAGCAGTGAAGTCAGGTTTAATTCACCCCTCCACTTT

d_gene: NA
j_gene: TRBJ2-1
abundance: NA
v_gene: TRBV28
CDR3aa: CASSPPGGTYYNEQFF
CDR3nt: TGTGCCAGCAGCCCGCCAGGAGGGACGTACTACAATGAGCAGTTCTTC